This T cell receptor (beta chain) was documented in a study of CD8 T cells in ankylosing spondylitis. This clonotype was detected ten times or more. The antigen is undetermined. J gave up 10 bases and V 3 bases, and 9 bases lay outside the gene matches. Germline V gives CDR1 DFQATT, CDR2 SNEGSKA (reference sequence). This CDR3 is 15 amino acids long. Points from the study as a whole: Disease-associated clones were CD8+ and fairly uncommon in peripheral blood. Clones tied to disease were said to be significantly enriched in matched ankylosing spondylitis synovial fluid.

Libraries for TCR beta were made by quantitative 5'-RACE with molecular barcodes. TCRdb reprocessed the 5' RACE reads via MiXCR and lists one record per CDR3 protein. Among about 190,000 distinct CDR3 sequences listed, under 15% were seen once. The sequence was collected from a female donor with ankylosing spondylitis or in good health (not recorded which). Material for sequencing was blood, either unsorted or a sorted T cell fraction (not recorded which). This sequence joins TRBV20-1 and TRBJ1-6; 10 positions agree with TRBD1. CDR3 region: CSARTGGGLGSPLHF. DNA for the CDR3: TGCAGTGCTAGGACAGGGGGCGGTTTGGGATCACCCCTCCACTTT.